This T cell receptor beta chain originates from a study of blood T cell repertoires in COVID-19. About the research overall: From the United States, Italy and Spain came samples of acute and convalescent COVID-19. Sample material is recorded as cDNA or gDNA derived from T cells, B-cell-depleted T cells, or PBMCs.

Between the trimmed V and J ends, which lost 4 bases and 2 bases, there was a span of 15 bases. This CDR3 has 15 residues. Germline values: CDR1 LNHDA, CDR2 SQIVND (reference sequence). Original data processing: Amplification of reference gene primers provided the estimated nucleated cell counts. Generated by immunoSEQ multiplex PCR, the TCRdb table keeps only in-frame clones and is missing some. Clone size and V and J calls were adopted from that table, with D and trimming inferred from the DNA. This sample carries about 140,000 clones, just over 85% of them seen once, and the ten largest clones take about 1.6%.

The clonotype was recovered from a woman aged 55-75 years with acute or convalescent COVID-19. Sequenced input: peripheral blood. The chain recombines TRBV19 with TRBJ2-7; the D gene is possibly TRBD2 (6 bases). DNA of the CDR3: TGTGCCAGTAGTACGGGACTGATGTCAACCTACGAGCAGTACTTC. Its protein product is CASSTGLMSTYEQYF.